This T cell receptor (beta chain) came from a study of cytomegalovirus exposure and HLA in healthy donors. Study results and caveats: Some TCR beta chains (roughly 160 of them) were listed as cytomegalovirus-associated. Rarity characterized most TCR sequences, yet some public TCRs appeared in many donors. Later on, a genetic analysis was performed. It linked a missense variant in DCLRE1C with V- and J-gene trimming of TCR beta.

Researchers ran the PCR with 60 Vbeta and 13 Jbeta primers. Study processing details: In a later analysis, roughly 11 million of tens of millions of unique beta chains occurred in at least two donors. Assay used: immunoSEQ multiplex PCR; TCRdb lists only in-frame clones, some missing. The DNA was the basis for D and trimming; V, J and clone size are from that table. Of roughly 130,000 clones listed, roughly 80% were seen once; the top ten hold approximately 11%. Details on this clone: The antigen remains undetermined.

With V trimmed by 4 bases and J by 4 bases, 4 bases remained unmatched. There are 13 residues in the CDR3. From germline, CDR1 is GTSNPN and CDR2 SVGIG (reference sequence). Material for sequencing was PBMCs. The V gene is TRBV30, the J gene TRBJ2-1, with TRBD1 identical over 7 bases. The TCR sequence derives from a male donor in good health and CMV-seropositive. The CDR3 reads CAWMGTAYNEQFF. In DNA form, the CDR3 reads TGTGCCTGGATGGGGACAGCGTACAATGAGCAGTTCTTC.